This record covers a single T cell receptor beta chain. As yet, its antigen is unknown. These data belong to a study of cytomegalovirus exposure and HLA in healthy donors. About the study: Unique TCRs numbering roughly 80 million, obtained from HLA-typed donors, made up an early data release.

Overall study results and limits: Reports credit the classifier with highly specific, highly sensitive diagnosis of cytomegalovirus status. In a later analysis, a missense DCLRE1C variant was linked to TCR beta V- and J-gene trimming.

The length of the CDR3 is 16 residues. The junction had 2 bases not matched to a gene; V was cut back by 2 bases and J by 2 bases. Germline V gene lookup returns CDR1 SGHKS and CDR2 YYEKEE (reference sequence). Primers for the PCR totalled 60 Vbeta and 13 Jbeta. In the authors' workflow: Per a later analysis, the number of unique TCR beta chains was roughly 80 million, of which around 10 million were shared. Here immunoSEQ multiplex PCR was the method, and the copy in TCRdb shows in-frame clones only, minus some. The V and J calls and clone size were taken over from that table, and D and trimming were inferred from the DNA. The data hold about 180,000 clones, with about 86% observed a single time.

The specimen sequenced was PBMCs. This TCR came from a woman aged 25 to 39 in good health and CMV-seronegative. The rearrangement uses TRBV5-5 and TRBJ2-3, with 13 bases aligning to TRBD2. The CDR3 DNA is TGTGCCAGCAGCTTCGGGACTAGCGGGATCACAGATACGCAGTATTTT. Protein sequence: CASSFGTSGITDTQYF. Full variable domain (outside the CDR3, taken from reference TRBV5-5 and TRBJ2-3): DAGVTQSPTHLIKTRGQQVTLRCSPISGHKSVSWYQQVLGQGPQFIFQYYEKEERGRGNFPDRFSARQFPNYSSELNVNALLLGDSALYLCASSFGTSGITDTQYFGPGTRLTVL.